The rows below give T cell receptor beta chains drawn from one sample of a study of long-term antiretroviral therapy in people with HIV. Clones were read by immunoSEQ multiplex PCR, and TCRdb kept only the in-frame ones, dropping some. The table lists some 15,000 clones, approximately 87% of them singletons. This specimen consisted of unsorted PBMCs, obtained 0.7 years before starting antiretroviral therapy. The receptor source for this set is a man aged 45-65 years with HIV. The CDR3 runs from the conserved cysteine through the conserved F or W.

v_gene	len	CDR3aa
TRBV7-8	11	CASMVGNEQFF
TRBV5-6	14	CASSFPSVSYEQYF
TRBV5-4	15	CASSLDAGGTDTQYF
TRBV7-8	15	CASSLSTSGGETQYF
TRBV2	17	CASSVKATGVPDYGYTF
TRBV7-9	15	CASSPYIKRNTEAFF
TRBV7-2	15	CASSASLAGGDTQYF
TRBV27	15	CASSLVGQGTYEQYF
TRBV5-1	14	CASSFRDLTDTQYF
TRBV5-1	14	CASSLGAFPPEAFF
TRBV19	15	CASSMPSDWGNEQYF
TRBV30	13	CAWAGPGNTEAFF
TRBV4-3	14	CASSQDFTGGEAFF